These 4 T cell receptor beta chains came from one sample sequenced in a study of OX40 agonist ivuxolimab in advanced cancers. The method was immunoSEQ multiplex PCR; TCRdb's version includes in-frame clones alone and lacks a portion of them. The table includes over 35,000 clones, more than 70% detected once. The sample here was CD4+ or CD8+ T cells sorted from blood, taken in a trial of the OX40 agonist ivuxolimab. These receptors all come from an adult with an advanced solid tumor such as melanoma, head and neck, liver or kidney cancer.

The chain couples TRBV5-6 to TRBJ2-1; 8 nucleotides align to TRBD1. Germline-derived CDR1 and CDR2 are SGHDT and YYEEEE. The CDR3 is 16 amino acids. V dropped 4 bases and J dropped 5; count of bases not matched to a gene: 11. CDR3 loop: CASSTTGAGLHNEQFF. As DNA, the CDR3 is TGTGCCAGCAGCACGACAGGGGCCGGGCTACACAATGAGCAGTTCTTC.

Here the CDR3 DNA reads TGTGCCAGCAGGTTGGGCAGCTATCAGCCCCAGCATTTT. This sequence encodes CASRLGSYQPQHF. The chain is built from TRBV7-6 and TRBJ1-5; D ambiguous. Between the trimmed V and J ends, which lost 6 bases and 5 bases, there was a span of 11 bases. This CDR3 is built from 13 residues. Germline V CDR1 and CDR2: SGHVS, FNYEAQ. The full variable domain, completed using reference TRBV7-6 and TRBJ1-5, is GAGVSQSPRYKVTKRGQDVALRCDPISGHVSLYWYRQALGQGPEFLTYFNYEAQQDKSGLPNDRFSAERPEGSISTLTIQRTEQRDSAMYRCASRLGSYQPQHFGDGTRLSIL.

The chain recombines TRBV4-3 with TRBJ2-5, with TRBD2 as a possible D gene (5 bases). V was trimmed by 3 bases and J by 2 bases, leaving 16 bases between them. This CDR3 has 16 amino acids. The germline CDR1 and CDR2 sequences are LGHNA and YSLEER. The CDR3: CASSHALDGEQETQYF. CDR3 nucleotide sequence: TGCGCCAGCAGCCATGCACTAGACGGAGAACAAGAGACCCAGTACTTC.

This chain joins TRBV27 and TRBJ2-7; 7 bases map to TRBD1. Germline V lookup: CDR1 MNHEY, CDR2 SMNVEV (reference sequence). Unmatched junction bases numbered 9, after V lost 0 bases and J lost 4 bases. The CDR3 spans 16 residues. The CDR3 region is CASSLSSGQSLYEQYF. In DNA form, the CDR3 reads TGTGCCAGCAGTTTATCGTCGGGACAGAGTCTTTACGAGCAGTACTTC.